A single sample gave rise to the 8 T cell receptor beta chains below, sequenced in a study of identical twins. A single record per CDR3 protein comes from TCRdb applying MiXCR to the 5' RACE reads. The profile shows roughly 1.6 million distinct CDR3 sequences, about 30% of them singletons. Sequenced: cord blood. These receptors were taken from a newborn girl in good health.

Concerning this clonotype: A much larger clonotype is one base distant, so this may be a read error. The rearrangement links TRBV15 to TRBJ2-5; D is unclear. The V end was cut by 0 bases, the J end by 2 bases, with 4 bases between. The CDR3 has 13 residues. Germline V gene data show CDR1 as LNHNV and CDR2 as YYDKDF (reference sequence). The CDR3 DNA is TGTGCCACCAGCAGAGATCCGCAAGAGACCCAGTACTTC. It codes for CATSRDPQETQYF.

This clonotype showed up just a few times. The chain recombines TRBV14 with TRBJ1-2; D unresolved. The CDR3 is 13 residues long. V was shortened by 0 bases and J by 8 bases, with 10 bases between the two germline ends. Germline CDR1 SGHDN, CDR2 FVKESK. The CDR3 region is CASSQDSGSGYTF. DNA for the CDR3: TGTGCCAGCAGCCAAGATTCGGGGTCCGGCTACACCTTC. The complete variable domain, with remaining parts taken from reference TRBV14 and TRBJ1-2, reads EAGVTQFPSHSVIEKGQTVTLRCDPISGHDNLYWYRRVMGKEIKFLLHFVKESKQDESGMPNNRFLAERTGGTYSTLKVQPAELEDSGVYFCASSQDSGSGYTFGSGTRLTVV.

This clonotype was recorded many times. This chain connects TRBV12-3 or TRBV12-4 to TRBJ2-1; 10 bases line up with TRBD2. There are 15 residues in the CDR3. V lost 6 bases and J lost 3; bases outside the gene matches: 5. The CDR3 region has the DNA TGTGCCAGCAGGCCTAGCGGGGGTTTCTACAATGAGCAGTTCTTC. As protein: CASRPSGGFYNEQFF.

J is TRBJ2-7 and V is TRBV29-1; maybe TRBD1 (5 bases). Between the trimmed V and J ends, which lost 4 bases and 7 bases, there was a span of 14 bases. The CDR3 is 12 residues long. From germline, CDR1 is SQVTM and CDR2 ANQGSEA. CDR3 residues: CSVVETAREQYF. The DNA for the CDR3 is TGCAGCGTTGTAGAGACAGCAAGGGAGCAGTACTTC.

This clonotype was recorded a few times. J is TRBJ2-3 and V is TRBV7-8, with TRBD2 matching 11 bases. This CDR3 is built from 18 residues. The trim removed 5 bases at V and 2 bases at J, leaving 12 bases unmatched. Germline CDR1 and CDR2: SGHVS and FQNEAQ. CDR3 loop: CASSVAGTSGDLTDTQYF. As DNA, the CDR3 is TGTGCCAGCAGCGTGGCCGGGACTAGCGGAGACCTCACAGATACGCAGTATTTT. Complete variable domain (other parts from reference TRBV7-8 and TRBJ2-3): GAGVSQSPRYKVAKRGQDVALRCDPISGHVSLFWYQQALGQGPEFLTYFQNEAQLDKSGLPSDRFFAERPEGSVSTLKIQRTQQEDSAVYLCASSVAGTSGDLTDTQYFGPGTRLTVL.

The V and J genes are TRBV20-1 and TRBJ2-2; TRBD1 matches 10 bases. The CDR3 runs 14 residues. J gave up 7 bases and V 2 bases, and 4 bases lay outside the gene matches. Germline V gives CDR1 DFQATT, CDR2 SNEGSKA (reference sequence). The CDR3 DNA follows: TGCAGTGCTAGAACTGGGACAGGGGTCGGGGAGCTGTTTTTT. Amino acids: CSARTGTGVGELFF.

The rearrangement uses TRBV9 and TRBJ2-3; 8 bases match TRBD2. The germline V gene has CDR1 SGDLS and CDR2 YYNGEE. The trim removed 0 bases at V and 0 bases at J, leaving 12 bases unmatched. The CDR3 contains 19 residues. The CDR3 nucleotides are TGTGCCAGCAGCGTAGGTGGACCGGGAGGGCTCATTAGCACAGATACGCAGTATTTT. Its translation: CASSVGGPGGLISTDTQYF.

The chain uses TRBV20-1 and TRBJ1-4; the D gene is possibly TRBD1 (6 bases). The CDR3 is 15 amino acids. V was trimmed by 0 bases and J by 8 bases, leaving 16 bases between them. CDR1 and CDR2 from the germline V gene are DFQATT and SNEGSKA (reference sequence). CDR3 sequence: CSARETGSLREKLFF. For the CDR3, the DNA is TGCAGTGCTAGAGAAACAGGGTCGTTAAGGGAAAAACTGTTTTTT.